This passage covers 5 T cell receptor beta chains from one sample sequenced in a study of blood T cell repertoires in COVID-19. Only in-frame clones appear in the TCRdb table, and some are missing; sequencing was by immunoSEQ multiplex PCR. The table lists 300,000 to 400,000 clones, roughly 87% of them singletons. Sequenced: PBMCs or T cells enriched from blood (not recorded which). These receptors originate from a woman aged 25-40 years who had recovered from COVID-19.

CDR3 coding DNA: TGTGCCAGCAGCTTAGAGGGGGCAGGGGTTCGCCGAGGGTATGGCTACACCTTC. Protein sequence: CASSLEGAGVRRGYGYTF. The V gene is TRBV7-2, the J gene TRBJ1-2, with 7 bases matching TRBD1. This CDR3 spans 18 amino acids. V was clipped by 1 base and J by 5 bases; unmatched bases: 16. CDR1 and CDR2 (germline): SGHTA, FQGNSA.

As DNA, the CDR3 is TGTGCCAGCTCCCCGGGGGGGGAAGCTACCTTC. Protein: CASSPGGEATF. The V call is TRBV2, the J call TRBJ1-2; TRBD1 might be the D (5 bases). The ends were cut back, 8 bases at V and 14 bases at J, with 18 bases in the middle. Germline assignment: CDR1 SNHLY and CDR2 FYNNEI. The CDR3 length is 11 residues. The whole variable domain, remainder taken from reference TRBV2 and TRBJ1-2, is EPEVTQTPSHQVTQMGQEVILRCVPISNHLYFYWYRQILGQKVEFLVSFYNNEISEKSEIFDDQFSVERPDGSNFTLKIRSTKLEDSAMYFCASSPGGEATFGSGTRLTVV.

V is TRBV19 and J is TRBJ2-2; D possibly corresponds to TRBD1 (5 bases). V lost 1 base and J 7 bases, leaving 16 bases between the germline ends. CDR3 length: 16 residues. Germline CDR1 is LNHDA and CDR2 is SQIVND (reference sequence). CDR3 DNA sequence: TGTGCCAGTAGTATAGGGGCAATGGGGCTCTACGGGGAGCTGTTTTTT. It codes for CASSIGAMGLYGELFF.

This clone was counted once. The J gene is TRBJ1-2, the V gene TRBV5-4; 9 bases align to TRBD1. The ends lost 4 bases at V and 5 bases at J; junction bases unmatched: 12. The germline V gene has CDR1 SGHNT and CDR2 YYREEE (reference sequence). The CDR3 has 16 amino acids. The CDR3 loop reads CASSLKSQGARYGYTF. CDR3 DNA sequence: TGTGCCAGCAGCCTCAAGTCACAGGGGGCGCGTTATGGCTACACCTTC.

The chain joins TRBV19 to TRBJ2-7, with D uncertain. CDR3 length: 14 amino acids. Germline V CDR1 and CDR2: LNHDA, SQIVND (reference sequence). Trimming pared 2 bases from V and 0 bases from J, leaving 8 bases between. The CDR3 coding sequence is TGTGCCAGTAGTATACGCCGGAGCTCCTACGAGCAGTACTTC. As protein: CASSIRRSSYEQYF.